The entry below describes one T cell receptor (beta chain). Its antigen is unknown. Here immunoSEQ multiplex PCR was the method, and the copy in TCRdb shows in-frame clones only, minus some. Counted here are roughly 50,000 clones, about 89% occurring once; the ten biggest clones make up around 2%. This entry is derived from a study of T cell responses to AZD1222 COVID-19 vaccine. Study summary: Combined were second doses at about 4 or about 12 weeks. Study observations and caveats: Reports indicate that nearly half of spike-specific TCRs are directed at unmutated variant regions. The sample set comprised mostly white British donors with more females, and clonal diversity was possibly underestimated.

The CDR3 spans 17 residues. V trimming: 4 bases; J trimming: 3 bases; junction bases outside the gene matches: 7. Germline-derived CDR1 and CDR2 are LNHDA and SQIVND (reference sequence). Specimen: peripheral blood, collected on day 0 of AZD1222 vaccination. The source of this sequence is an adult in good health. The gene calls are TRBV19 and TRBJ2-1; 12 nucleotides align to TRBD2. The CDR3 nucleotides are TGTGCCAGTAGTAAGAAACGACTAGCGGGAGTCTACAATGAGCAGTTCTTC. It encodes CASSKKRLAGVYNEQFF.